The clone carrying this T cell receptor (beta chain) was picked up one time. Its antigen is currently unknown. These data originate in a study of cytomegalovirus exposure and HLA in healthy donors. Generated by immunoSEQ multiplex PCR, the TCRdb table keeps only in-frame clones and is missing some. The sample lists 100,000 to 150,000 clones, roughly nine tenths occurring once. V lost 8 bases and J lost 4, with 14 bases in between. This CDR3 region has 13 residues. Germline V gene data show CDR1 as SNHLY and CDR2 as FYNNEI. General study findings and limits: A subsequent analysis found that TCR clusters from the first cohort also tended to co-occur in the approximately 110 validation repertoires, with approximately 94% of cluster scores above 0.

The receptor comes from a woman under 30 in good health and CMV-seronegative. Sequenced sample: PBMCs. The chain has TRBV2 and TRBJ1-1; a weak D match, TRBD1 (5 bases). The DNA of the CDR3 is TGTGCCAGCCGGCCAGGGTGGAGCACTGAAGCTTTCTTT. It specifies CASRPGWSTEAFF.